The TCR beta chain described here comes from a study of cytomegalovirus exposure and HLA in healthy donors. PCR primers comprised 60 Vbeta and 13 Jbeta primers. The protocol was immunoSEQ multiplex PCR, while the TCRdb copy is restricted to in-frame clones and leaves out a portion. The repertoire includes about 160,000 clones, 82% of them detected once, and roughly 10% sits in the top ten. The source material was PBMCs. The TCR comes from a man between 45 and 60 years old in good health and CMV-seropositive.

The CDR3 sequence: CASRPGLLPYEQYF. The CDR3 nucleotides read TGTGCCAGCAGGCCGGGACTGCTCCCTTACGAGCAGTACTTC. The chain has TRBV6-6 and TRBJ2-7; D is perhaps TRBD2 (6 bases). Between the trimmed V and J ends, which lost 6 bases and 4 bases, there was a span of 16 bases. The V gene's germline CDR1 is MNHNY and CDR2 SVGAGI (reference sequence). CDR3 length: 14 amino acids.